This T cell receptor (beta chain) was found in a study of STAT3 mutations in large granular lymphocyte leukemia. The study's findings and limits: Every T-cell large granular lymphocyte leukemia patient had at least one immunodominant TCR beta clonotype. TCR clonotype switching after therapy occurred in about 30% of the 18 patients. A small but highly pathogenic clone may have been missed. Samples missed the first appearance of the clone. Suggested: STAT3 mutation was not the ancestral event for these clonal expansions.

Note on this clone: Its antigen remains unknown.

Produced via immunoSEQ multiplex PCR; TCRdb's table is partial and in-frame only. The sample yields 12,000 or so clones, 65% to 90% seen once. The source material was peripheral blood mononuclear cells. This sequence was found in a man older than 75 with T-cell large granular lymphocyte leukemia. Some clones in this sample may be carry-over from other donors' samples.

The CDR3 DNA reads as TGTGCCAGCAGTTACAGGAGCTCCTACGAGCAGTACTTC. Protein product: CASSYRSSYEQYF. This chain uses TRBV6-6 with TRBJ2-7; D is unclear. CDR1 and CDR2 from the germline V gene are MNHNY and SVGAGI (reference sequence). V was shortened by 2 bases and J by 0 bases, with 5 bases between the two germline ends. This CDR3 has 13 residues.